The clone carrying this T cell receptor (beta chain) was counted a few times. These data are taken from a study of blood T cells in healthy people across ages. A second PCR of about 6 to 12 cycles used a sample-barcoded 5' primer and a J-beta primer mix. Each CDR3 protein is one row after TCRdb ran MiXCR on the 5' RACE reads. The repertoire has around 2 million distinct CDR3 sequences, around 40% of them found once; the top ten carry 20% to 25%. The sequence was collected from a human donor in good health. The sequenced sample consisted of blood.

The DNA of the CDR3 is TGTGCCAGCAGTTACTCCAACGGTGGCTACACCTTC. This translates into CASSYSNGGYTF. The V gene is TRBV6-5, the J gene TRBJ1-2; D is ambiguous. The CDR3 totals 12 residues. CDR1 MNHEY and CDR2 SVGAGI come from the germline V gene. Trimming removed 0 bases at V and 7 bases at J, with 6 bases between.